Reported below is one T cell receptor (beta chain). The germline CDR1 and CDR2 sequences are ENHRY and SYGVKD. CDR3 size: 14 residues. The junction had 5 bases not matched to a gene; V was cut back by 7 bases and J by 2 bases. This sample stems from a study of T cell responses to AZD1222 COVID-19 vaccine. Some clones are missing from TCRdb's copy, which holds only in-frame ones; the method was immunoSEQ multiplex PCR. The data hold approximately 180,000 clones, with around 90% observed a single time. The starting material was peripheral blood, obtained on day 0 of AZD1222 vaccination. This sequence was found in an adult in good health. V gene TRBV10-3 combines with J gene TRBJ1-2, with 9 nucleotides matching TRBD1. CDR3 protein: CAITPGTGNYGYTF. The CDR3 nucleotides read TGTGCCATCACCCCAGGGACAGGGAACTATGGCTACACCTTC.